The following is a T cell receptor (beta chain) sequence with its context. The data belong to a study of blood T cell repertoires in COVID-19. Recovered Cohort 3 donors showed two negative PCRs, clearance, or symptom resolution. V was cut by 2 bases and J by 1 base, with 10 bases left in between. Germline CDR1 and CDR2: SGHTS and YDEGEE. The CDR3 is 15 residues long. This table comes from immunoSEQ multiplex PCR, and its TCRdb copy is limited to in-frame clones, with some not included. The table shows fewer than 250,000 clones, with 70% to 85% occurring only once. The TCR comes from a woman in her thirties who had recovered from COVID-19. Sequencing was performed on PBMCs or T cells enriched from blood (not recorded which). This chain joins TRBV5-8 and TRBJ1-3; D gene uncertain. In DNA, the CDR3 is TGTGCCAGCAGCTTCCCGTTCGGGTCTGGAAACACCATATATTTT. Protein: CASSFPFGSGNTIYF.